This T cell receptor beta chain was sequenced for a study of T cells after yellow fever vaccination. Study-level background: SMART-Seq v4 Ultra Low Input prepared the low-cell-number fractions. Study conclusions and caveats: Abundant clonotypes (contaminants from the bulk population) could be present in FACS-sorted repertoires.

This clonotype showed up just a few times. What it binds is unknown. CDR3 size: 18 residues. Germline V gene data show CDR1 as MRHNA and CDR2 as SNTAGT. V was pared by 2 bases and J by 4 bases, with 21 bases between. TCRdb analysed the 5' RACE reads with MiXCR anew, one entry per CDR3 protein. The sample has some 320,000 distinct CDR3 sequences; over 4% are singletons. The source material was PBMCs, sampled 5 days after the yellow fever booster vaccination. This chain links TRBV6-4 with TRBJ2-1; D is perhaps TRBD1 or TRBD2 (5 bases each). This sequence originates from a man aged 18 to 30 who received the YFV17D yellow fever vaccine. CDR3 DNA sequence: TGTGCCAGCAGTGACCCTCCAGGTGGTCTATGGGGGTACAATGAGCAGTTCTTC. Its protein is CASSDPPGGLWGYNEQFF.